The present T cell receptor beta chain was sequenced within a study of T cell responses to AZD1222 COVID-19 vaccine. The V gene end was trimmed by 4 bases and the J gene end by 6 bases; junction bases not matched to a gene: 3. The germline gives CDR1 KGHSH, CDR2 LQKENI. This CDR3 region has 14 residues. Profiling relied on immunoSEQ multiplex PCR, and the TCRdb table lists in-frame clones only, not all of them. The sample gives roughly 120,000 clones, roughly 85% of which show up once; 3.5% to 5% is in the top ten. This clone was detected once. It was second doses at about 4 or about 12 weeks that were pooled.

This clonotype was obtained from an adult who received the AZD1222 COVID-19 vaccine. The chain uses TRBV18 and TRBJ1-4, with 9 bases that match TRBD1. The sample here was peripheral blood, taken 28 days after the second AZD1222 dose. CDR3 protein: CASSRQGEDEKLFF. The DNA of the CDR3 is TGTGCCAGCTCACGACAGGGGGAGGATGAAAAACTGTTTTTT. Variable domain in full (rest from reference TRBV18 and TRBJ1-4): NAGVMQNPRHLVRRRGQEARLRCSPMKGHSHVYWYRQLPEEGLKFMVYLQKENIIDESGMPKERFSAEFPKEGPSILRIQQVVRGDSAAYFCASSRQGEDEKLFFGSGTQLSVL.